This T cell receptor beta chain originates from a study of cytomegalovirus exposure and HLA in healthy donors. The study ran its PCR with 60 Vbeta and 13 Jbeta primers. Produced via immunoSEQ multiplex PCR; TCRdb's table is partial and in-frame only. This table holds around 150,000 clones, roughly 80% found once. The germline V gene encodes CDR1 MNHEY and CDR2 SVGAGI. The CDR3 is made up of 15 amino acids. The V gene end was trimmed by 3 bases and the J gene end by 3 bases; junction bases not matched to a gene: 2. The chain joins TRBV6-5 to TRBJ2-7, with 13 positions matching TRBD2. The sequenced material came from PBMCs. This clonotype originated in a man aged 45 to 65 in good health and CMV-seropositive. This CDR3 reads CASSYGTSGNYEQYF. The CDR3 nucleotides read TGTGCCAGCAGTTATGGGACTAGCGGGAACTACGAGCAGTACTTC.